Each of the 11 T cell receptor beta chains below was sequenced from the same sample in a study of T cell changes during pregnancy in multiple sclerosis. Profiled with immunoSEQ multiplex PCR; TCRdb holds only in-frame clones, not every one. The sample lists 45,000 to 65,000 clones, over 90% occurring once. The specimen comprised CD4+ T cells from peripheral blood mononuclear cells, sampled in the third trimester of pregnancy. The receptors derive from a female donor with multiple sclerosis, enrolled in a pregnancy study.

V usage is TRBV9 and J usage is TRBJ2-5; the D gene is possibly TRBD1 (7 bases). Trimming left V 2 bases short and J 7 bases short, with 24 bases between. Germline V gives CDR1 SGDLS, CDR2 YYNGEE. The CDR3 length is 17 residues. CDR3 loop: CASSVSTGAKAGGTQYF. The CDR3 nucleotides read TGTGCCAGCAGCGTCAGTACGGGGGCCAAAGCAGGGGGGACCCAGTACTTC.

This chain joins TRBV7-9 and TRBJ1-1; D may be TRBD1 (5 bases). The CDR3 spans 15 residues. Trimming pared 1 base from V and 4 bases from J, leaving 13 bases between. From germline, CDR1 is SEHNR and CDR2 FQNEAQ (reference sequence). In DNA, the CDR3 is TGTGCCAGCAGCTTAGTAGGGTTGGGACTCACTGAAGCTTTCTTT. Amino acids: CASSLVGLGLTEAFF.

The gene calls are TRBV5-6 and TRBJ2-3, with D possibly matching TRBD1 (6 bases). The germline gives CDR1 SGHDT, CDR2 YYEEEE. The CDR3 loop spans 16 amino acids. V was cut by 5 bases and J by 3 bases, with 19 bases left in between. The CDR3 is CASRLTARGLTDTQYF. The CDR3 nucleotides are TGTGCCAGCAGACTTACTGCGAGGGGGTTGACAGATACGCAGTATTTT. The full variable domain, in which reference TRBV5-6 and TRBJ2-3 provide the parts outside the CDR3, is DAGVTQSPTHLIKTRGQQVTLRCSPKSGHDTVSWYQQALGQGPQFIFQYYEEEERQRGNFPDRFSGHQFPNYSSELNVNALLLGDSALYLCASRLTARGLTDTQYFGPGTRLTVL.

The V and J genes are TRBV9 and TRBJ1-5, with a tentative D call TRBD1 (6 bases). V was trimmed by 0 bases and J by 7 bases, leaving 11 bases between them. There are 14 residues in the CDR3. The germline V gene encodes CDR1 SGDLS and CDR2 YYNGEE. The chain's CDR3 is CASSVEGEGQPQHF. The CDR3 nucleotides read TGTGCCAGCAGCGTAGAGGGGGAAGGGCAGCCCCAGCATTTT.

The J gene is TRBJ1-2, the V gene TRBV5-1; 8 bases agree with TRBD1. The CDR3 runs 14 residues. CDR1 is SGHRS, CDR2 YFSETQ, per germline. With V trimmed by 3 bases and J by 1 base, 2 bases remained unmatched. The CDR3 coding sequence is TGCGCCAGCAGCTGGGACAGGTTTAACTATGGCTACACCTTC. As protein: CASSWDRFNYGYTF.

The genes are TRBV7-2 and TRBJ2-2; D is uncertain. The CDR3 extends over 14 amino acids. Per germline, CDR1 SGHTA and CDR2 FQGNSA. V was pared by 5 bases and J by 3 bases, with 10 bases between. CDR3 loop: CASSPSVDTGELFF. Here the CDR3 DNA reads TGTGCCAGCAGCCCCAGCGTAGACACCGGGGAGCTGTTTTTT.

CDR3 protein: CASRPGTGIDNEQFF. The CDR3 DNA is TGTGCCAGCAGGCCCGGGACAGGGATCGACAATGAGCAGTTCTTC. The genes are TRBV2 and TRBJ2-1, with 9 bases that match TRBD1. Germline V gives CDR1 SNHLY, CDR2 FYNNEI. The CDR3 loop spans 15 amino acids. Losses at the gene ends were 6 bases for V and 5 bases for J; bases not matched to a gene: 8. Complete variable domain (other parts from reference TRBV2 and TRBJ2-1): EPEVTQTPSHQVTQMGQEVILRCVPISNHLYFYWYRQILGQKVEFLVSFYNNEISEKSEIFDDQFSVERPDGSNFTLKIRSTKLEDSAMYFCASRPGTGIDNEQFFGPGTRLTVL.

The chain joins TRBV30 to TRBJ2-3, with D uncertain. CDR3 size: 12 residues. V was cut by 1 base and J by 5 bases, with 7 bases left in between. CDR1 GTSNPN and CDR2 SVGIG come from the germline V gene (reference sequence). The CDR3 protein is CAWSGSGDTQYF. Written as DNA, the CDR3 is TGTGCCTGGAGTGGGAGTGGAGATACGCAGTATTTT.

This chain links TRBV5-4 with TRBJ1-1; 11 positions agree with TRBD1. With V trimmed by 0 bases and J by 6 bases, 7 bases remained unmatched. Germline V lookup: CDR1 SGHNT, CDR2 YYREEE (reference sequence). The CDR3 consists of 16 residues. CDR3 sequence (DNA): TGTGCCAGCAGCTTGGGGGCGGGGACAGGGGGGCCTGAAGCTTTCTTT. This sequence encodes CASSLGAGTGGPEAFF.

The table lists this clone with a count of one. The chain recombines TRBV7-3 with TRBJ2-1, with TRBD1 matching 7 bases. With 1 base clipped from V and 6 bases from J, the junction kept 9 bases outside the gene matches. This CDR3 comprises 16 residues. From germline, CDR1 is SGHTA and CDR2 FQGTGA. CDR3 nucleotide sequence: TGTGCCAGCAGCTTAAGGGACCCGGGACAGTTCAATGAGCAGTTCTTC. This sequence encodes CASSLRDPGQFNEQFF.

The chain uses TRBV9 and TRBJ2-3; D may be TRBD1 (6 bases). CDR1 and CDR2 (germline): SGDLS, YYNGEE. Trimming took off 0 bases at V and 4 bases at J, with 12 bases between the two ends. The CDR3 extends over 15 amino acids. CDR3 DNA sequence: TGTGCCAGCAGCGTAGCGAACAGGGTAGCAGATACGCAGTATTTT. It yields the protein CASSVANRVADTQYF.